The 21 T cell receptor beta chains presented below share a single source sample, sequenced in a study of CD8+ T cells in alopecia areata. Investigators isolated RNA and reverse transcribed it into cDNA to act as the sequencing template. TCRdb keeps only in-frame clones here, not all; method: immunoSEQ multiplex PCR. The sample has roughly 35,000 clones, about 60% seen once. The specimen was NKG2D-high CD8+ T cells sorted from blood. The receptors were gathered from a human donor with alopecia areata.

This clone came up once. This chain links TRBV2 with TRBJ2-7; D perhaps matches TRBD2 (6 bases). V was trimmed by 8 bases and J by 3 bases, leaving 8 bases between them. The CDR3 is 11 residues long. Germline V CDR1 and CDR2: SNHLY, FYNNEI. DNA of the CDR3: TGTGCCAGCGATAGCGGCTACGAGCAGTACTTC. Protein sequence: CASDSGYEQYF. Supplemented by reference TRBV2 and TRBJ2-7, the full variable domain reads EPEVTQTPSHQVTQMGQEVILRCVPISNHLYFYWYRQILGQKVEFLVSFYNNEISEKSEIFDDQFSVERPDGSNFTLKIRSTKLEDSAMYFCASDSGYEQYFGPGTRLTVT.

This chain links TRBV27 with TRBJ2-1; no definite D call. V was trimmed by 0 bases and J by 6 bases, leaving 9 bases between them. The CDR3 extends over 14 amino acids. Germline loops: CDR1 MNHEY, CDR2 SMNVEV (reference sequence). This CDR3 reads CASSLSGSSNEQFF. The CDR3 region has the DNA TGTGCCAGCAGTTTATCGGGGTCAAGCAATGAGCAGTTCTTC.

This clone was counted ten times or more. The chain employs TRBV23-1 and TRBJ2-6; D might be TRBD2 (6 bases). TRBV23-1 is an ORF for which the function is uncertain. There are 16 residues in the CDR3. Trimming cost V 4 bases and J 0 bases, with 10 bases left between them. CDR3 region: CASSPRGSSGANVLTF. CDR3 sequence (DNA): TGCGCCAGCAGTCCGCGGGGAAGCTCTGGGGCCAACGTCCTGACTTTC.

This clone showed up just a few times. The chain recombines TRBV5-4 with TRBJ2-7; 8 bases line up with TRBD1. The V gene end was trimmed by 2 bases and the J gene end by 6 bases; junction bases not matched to a gene: 4. The CDR3 length is 13 residues. CDR1 is SGHNT, CDR2 YYREEE, per germline (reference sequence). The DNA of the CDR3 is TGTGCCAGCAGCTTCGGGACAGGCACCGAGCAGTACTTC. Its protein is CASSFGTGTEQYF.

The J gene is TRBJ2-7, the V gene TRBV19; 8 bases align to TRBD2. Germline V gives CDR1 LNHDA, CDR2 SQIVND (reference sequence). Germline trimming cut 3 bases from V and 3 bases from J; bases unmatched to any gene: 7. The CDR3 has 15 residues. CDR3 DNA sequence: TGTGCCAGTAGTATGGGGAGCGGGGGACACTACGAGCAGTACTTC. Protein sequence: CASSMGSGGHYEQYF.

This clone was detected only a few times. The chain employs TRBV9 and TRBJ2-7; weak D call: TRBD2 (5 bases). Germline CDR1 is SGDLS and CDR2 is YYNGEE. Trimming took off 0 bases at V and 0 bases at J, with 7 bases between the two ends. There are 14 residues in the CDR3. The CDR3 loop reads CASSVDTSSYEQYF. The DNA for the CDR3 is TGTGCCAGCAGCGTAGATACTAGCTCCTACGAGCAGTACTTC.

The chain joins TRBV7-2 to TRBJ2-7; D might be TRBD1 (6 bases). With 5 bases removed from V and 0 bases from J, the gap between germline ends came to 14 bases. CDR1 and CDR2 from the germline V gene are SGHTA and FQGNSA. This CDR3 is built from 15 residues. The CDR3: CASSPGDGRSYEQYF. Here the CDR3 DNA reads TGTGCCAGCAGCCCAGGGGACGGGCGCTCCTACGAGCAGTACTTC.

CDR3 amino acids: CASSPRGPEQYF. In nucleotides, the CDR3 is TGTGCCAGCTCACCACGGGGGCCCGAGCAGTACTTC. The chain is built from TRBV18 and TRBJ2-7; weak D call: TRBD1 (6 bases). Germline CDR1 KGHSH, CDR2 LQKENI. The CDR3 sequence is 12 residues long. Trimming shortened V by 1 base and J by 6 bases, and 7 bases separated the two germline ends.

V gene TRBV7-2 combines with J gene TRBJ2-3; weak D call: TRBD1 (6 bases). The CDR3 has 14 residues. Trimming removed 1 base from V and 8 bases from J, with 13 bases in between. Germline CDR1 and CDR2: SGHTA and FQGNSA. The CDR3 spells CASSLGGRTGTQYF. The CDR3 coding sequence is TGTGCCAGCAGCTTAGGGGGGCGAACGGGTACGCAGTATTTT.

The genes are TRBV9 and TRBJ1-2; tentatively, D is TRBD1 (5 bases). V dropped 6 bases and J dropped 10 bases, with 22 bases sitting between them. The CDR3 has 14 amino acids. Germline values: CDR1 SGDLS, CDR2 YYNGEE. This CDR3 is CASTLGTYPLDYTF. DNA of the CDR3: TGTGCCAGCACCCTCGGGACCTACCCGTTAGACTACACCTTC.

The genes are TRBV7-3 and TRBJ2-5; 12 nucleotides agree with TRBD2. This CDR3 spans 14 amino acids. The germline CDR1 and CDR2 sequences are SGHTA and FQGTGA. V shed 5 bases and J 9 bases; nucleotides not matched to a gene: 7. For the CDR3, the DNA is TGTGCCAGCAGCCCATCAGGGACTAGCGGGCCCCAGTACTTC. Translated, it gives CASSPSGTSGPQYF.

This clone has only a few counts. The chain couples TRBV4-3 to TRBJ2-7, with unresolved D. This CDR3 is built from 13 residues. Germline lookup yields CDR1 LGHNA and CDR2 YSLEER. The V end lost 0 bases, the J end lost 6 bases, and 9 bases lay between the germline ends. The CDR3 DNA is TGCGCCAGCAGCCAAGAAATCCATCCCGAGCAGTACTTC. Protein product: CASSQEIHPEQYF.

J is TRBJ2-1 and V is TRBV5-1; 8 bases are shared with TRBD1. The V segment lost 3 bases and the J segment 6 bases; nucleotides outside the gene matches: 8. The CDR3 runs 15 residues. CDR1 is SGHRS, CDR2 YFSETQ, per germline. The CDR3 loop reads CASSSMDRVGNEQFF. The CDR3 DNA sequence: TGCGCCAGCAGCTCAATGGACAGGGTAGGCAATGAGCAGTTCTTC.

CDR3 bases: TGTGCCTGGAGTGTGGACAATGAGCAGTTCTTC. It codes for CAWSVDNEQFF. The V call is TRBV30, the J call TRBJ2-1; no reliable D call. Looked up from germline, CDR1 is GTSNPN and CDR2 is SVGIG (reference sequence). Deletions cut 0 bases from V and 5 bases from J, with 2 bases between. CDR3 length: 11 amino acids.

The chain has TRBV6-5 and TRBJ2-7; tentative D call: TRBD1 (5 bases). V lost 2 bases to trimming and J lost 1 base, with 9 bases between them. Germline CDR1 reads MNHEY; CDR2 reads SVGAGI. The CDR3 runs to 14 residues. Here the CDR3 DNA reads TGTGCCAGCAGTTACGATGACAGATCCTACGAGCAGTACTTC. It yields the protein CASSYDDRSYEQYF.

CDR3 coding DNA: TGTGCCATCAGTTCCCGGGACAGGGGAACAGATACGCAGTATTTT. Its protein product is CAISSRDRGTDTQYF. The chain recombines TRBV10-3 with TRBJ2-3; 10 bases line up with TRBD1. J was trimmed by 3 bases and V by 5 bases; bases with no gene match: 5. Germline V gene lookup returns CDR1 ENHRY and CDR2 SYGVKD. The CDR3 spans 15 residues.

The gene calls are TRBV7-9 and TRBJ1-1; weak D call: TRBD1 (6 bases). The CDR3 is made up of 12 amino acids. The V gene lost 5 bases and the J gene lost 8 bases, with 12 bases spanning the gap. Germline V gives CDR1 SEHNR, CDR2 FQNEAQ (reference sequence). The CDR3 DNA reads as TGTGCCAGCAGCCACAACAGGGTCGAAGCTTTCTTT. It is translated as CASSHNRVEAFF.

This clone was observed a few times. The chain carries TRBV7-8 and TRBJ2-5; 9 bases map to TRBD2. This CDR3 has 15 residues. J gave up 11 bases and V 0 bases, and 10 bases lay outside the gene matches. The germline V gene encodes CDR1 SGHVS and CDR2 FQNEAQ. This CDR3 is CASSLALGLAKEQYF. The CDR3 bases are TGTGCCAGCAGCTTAGCGCTGGGACTAGCAAAAGAGCAGTACTTC.

The chain uses TRBV7-2 and TRBJ2-7; D is uncertain. With 1 base removed from V and 2 bases from J, the gap between germline ends came to 6 bases. Germline CDR1 and CDR2: SGHTA and FQGNSA. There are 13 residues in the CDR3. CDR3 sequence: CASSLEQPYEQYF. The CDR3 DNA reads as TGTGCCAGCAGCTTAGAACAGCCCTACGAGCAGTACTTC.

This clone has a handful of counts. This rearrangement joins TRBV7-9 to TRBJ2-7; possibly TRBD2 for D (5 bases). CDR3 length: 15 amino acids. CDR1 and CDR2 from the germline V gene are SEHNR and FQNEAQ (reference sequence). Trimming removed 4 bases at V and 2 bases at J, with 15 bases between. The chain's CDR3 is CASSSREGRTYEQYF. In DNA form, the CDR3 reads TGTGCCAGCAGCTCCCGTGAGGGCCGAACCTACGAGCAGTACTTC.

This sequence joins TRBV5-1 and TRBJ2-3; 9 nucleotides line up with TRBD1. The J segment lost 3 bases and the V segment lost 1 base, leaving 15 bases of the junction unmatched. From germline, CDR1 is SGHRS and CDR2 YFSETQ. This CDR3 spans 19 amino acids. The chain's CDR3 is CASSLKVGTGSGGTDTQYF. Here the CDR3 DNA reads TGCGCCAGCAGCTTGAAGGTCGGGACAGGGTCAGGGGGAACAGATACGCAGTATTTT.